These T cell receptor beta chains were read from a single sample in a study of T-cell memory formation after mild COVID-19. TCRdb reanalysed the 5' RACE reads using MiXCR and keeps one entry per CDR3 protein. The sample consists of tens of thousands of distinct CDR3 sequences, approximately 13% of them appearing once. The sequenced sample was PBMCs or a T cell subset sorted from them (not recorded which). All receptors come from an adult woman who had mild COVID-19 (a few samples of this study predate the infection). Cell type and time point are not known. Both conserved end residues are part of each CDR3. A D gene is named only where the DNA matches it firmly. Part of the rows lack a size; the others show once, few, many or a class for expanded clones.

>.|TRBV23-1|TRBJ2-3|TRBD2
TGCGCCAGCAGTCAATCGGTAGCGGGGACCTACACAGCTACGCAGTATTTT
CASSQSVAGTYTATQYF
>few|TRBV7-2|TRBJ2-5|.
TGTGCCAGCAGCTTAAAGCTCCGGCAGGGATGGCAGGAGACCCAGTACTTC
CASSLKLRQGWQETQYF
>.|TRBV5-1|TRBJ2-7|TRBD2
TGCGCCAGCATGACTCTAGCGGGGGCTCTTTACGAGCAGTACTTC
CASMTLAGALYEQYF
>few|TRBV5-1|TRBJ1-4|TRBD1
TGCGCCAGCAAGGAGTCGGCATGGGACAGCGATGAAAAACTGTTTTTT
CASKESAWDSDEKLFF
>many|TRBV12-3/TRBV12-4|TRBJ2-3|TRBD1
TGTGCCAGCAGTCCCCCGGGACAGAAAAGCACAGATACGCAGTATTTT
CASSPPGQKSTDTQYF
>.|TRBV6-5|TRBJ1-3|TRBD1
TGTGCCAGCAGTGACCTTCAACAGGGGGTGGGAAACACCATATATTTT
CASSDLQQGVGNTIYF
>.|TRBV19|TRBJ2-1|.
TGTGCCAGTATGGGGGATGAGAAGTTCTTC
CASMGDEKFF
>.|TRBV6-5|TRBJ1-1|.
TGTGCCAGCGCCAGCCCGAACACTGAAGCTTTCTTT
CASASPNTEAFF
>few|TRBV20-1|TRBJ2-3|.
TGCAGTGCTAGAGGATTAGCTAGCACAGATACGCAGTATTTT
CSARGLASTDTQYF
>many|TRBV7-6|TRBJ2-5|.
TGTGCCAGCAGCTTATGGGAGACCCAGTACTTC
CASSLWETQYF
>.|TRBV29-1|TRBJ2-1|TRBD2
TGCAGCGTCCCCGGACTAGCGGGGGACTCCTCCTACAATGAGCAGTTCTTC
CSVPGLAGDSSYNEQFF
>.|TRBV7-9|TRBJ2-7|TRBD2
TGTGCCAGCACGCCCAGCGGGGCCTACGAGCAGTACTTC
CASTPSGAYEQYF
>.|TRBV29-1|TRBJ2-7|.
TGCAGCGTTGAAGATACTGGCCCGGCAGGGGAGCAGTACTTC
CSVEDTGPAGEQYF
>many|TRBV4-1|TRBJ2-7|TRBD2
TGCGCCAGCAGCCAAGTCGGGACTAGCAACGAGCAGTACTTC
CASSQVGTSNEQYF
>few|TRBV7-6|TRBJ1-1|.
TGTGCCAGCAGCTTACTATCGGGAAACACTGAAGCTTTCTTT
CASSLLSGNTEAFF